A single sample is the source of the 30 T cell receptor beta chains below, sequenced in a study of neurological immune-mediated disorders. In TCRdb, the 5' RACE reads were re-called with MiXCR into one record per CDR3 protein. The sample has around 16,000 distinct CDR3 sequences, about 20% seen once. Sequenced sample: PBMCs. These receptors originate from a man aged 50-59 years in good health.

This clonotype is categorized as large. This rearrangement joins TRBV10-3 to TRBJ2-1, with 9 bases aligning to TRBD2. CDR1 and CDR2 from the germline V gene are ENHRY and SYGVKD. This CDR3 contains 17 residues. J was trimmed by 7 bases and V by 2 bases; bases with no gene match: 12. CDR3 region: CAISENGAGGPLNEQFF. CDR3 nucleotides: TGTGCCATCAGTGAGAACGGGGCGGGAGGGCCACTTAATGAGCAGTTCTTC.

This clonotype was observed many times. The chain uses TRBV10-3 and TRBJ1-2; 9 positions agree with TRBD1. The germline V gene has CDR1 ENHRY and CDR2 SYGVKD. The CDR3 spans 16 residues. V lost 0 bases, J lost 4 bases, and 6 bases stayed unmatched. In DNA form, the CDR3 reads TGTGCCATCAGTGAGTCACAGGGGGCGCGGAGCTATGGCTACACCTTC. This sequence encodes CAISESQGARSYGYTF.

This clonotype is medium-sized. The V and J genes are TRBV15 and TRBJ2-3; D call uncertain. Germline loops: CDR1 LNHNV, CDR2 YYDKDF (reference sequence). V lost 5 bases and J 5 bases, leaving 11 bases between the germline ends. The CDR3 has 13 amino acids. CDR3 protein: CATSPNPEDTQYF. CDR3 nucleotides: TGTGCCACCAGCCCGAACCCGGAAGATACGCAGTATTTT.

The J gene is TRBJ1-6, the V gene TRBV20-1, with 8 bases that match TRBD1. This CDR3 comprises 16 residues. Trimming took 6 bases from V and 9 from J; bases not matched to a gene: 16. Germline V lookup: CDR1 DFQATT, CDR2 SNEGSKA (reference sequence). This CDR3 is CSADSFAGGGRSPLHF. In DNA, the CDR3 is TGCAGTGCCGACTCTTTCGCAGGGGGCGGACGTTCACCCCTCCACTTT.

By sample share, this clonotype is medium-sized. The CDR3 sequence: CATSRDSTPGANVLTF. CDR3 in DNA: TGTGCCACCAGCAGAGACAGTACTCCTGGGGCCAACGTCCTGACTTTC. The rearrangement uses TRBV15 and TRBJ2-6; no clear D gene. This CDR3 contains 16 residues. Germline V lookup: CDR1 LNHNV, CDR2 YYDKDF (reference sequence). With 0 bases removed from V and 2 bases from J, the gap between germline ends came to 8 bases.

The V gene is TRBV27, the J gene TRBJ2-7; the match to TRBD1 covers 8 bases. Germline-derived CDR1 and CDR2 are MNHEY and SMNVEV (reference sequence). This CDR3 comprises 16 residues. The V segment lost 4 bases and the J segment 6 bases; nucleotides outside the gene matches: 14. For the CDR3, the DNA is TGTGCCAGCAGTTGCCCGTCCGGGACAGGAATGGTCGAGCAGTACTTC. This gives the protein CASSCPSGTGMVEQYF.

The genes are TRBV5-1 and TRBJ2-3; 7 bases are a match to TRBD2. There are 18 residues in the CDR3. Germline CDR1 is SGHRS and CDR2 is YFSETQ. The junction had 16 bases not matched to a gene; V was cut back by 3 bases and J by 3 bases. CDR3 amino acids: CASSSRGVLGGATDTQYF. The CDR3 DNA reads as TGCGCCAGCAGCTCCCGGGGGGTCCTCGGAGGTGCGACAGATACGCAGTATTTT.

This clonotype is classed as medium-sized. CDR3 DNA: TGCAGTGCTAGTTCGGACAGGGGTTTTGGCTACACCTTC. It translates to CSASSDRGFGYTF. The J gene is TRBJ1-2, the V gene TRBV20-1, with 9 bases aligning to TRBD1. V lost 3 bases to trimming and J lost 7 bases; unmatched junction nucleotides: 6. The CDR3 is made up of 13 amino acids. Germline V gives CDR1 DFQATT, CDR2 SNEGSKA (reference sequence).

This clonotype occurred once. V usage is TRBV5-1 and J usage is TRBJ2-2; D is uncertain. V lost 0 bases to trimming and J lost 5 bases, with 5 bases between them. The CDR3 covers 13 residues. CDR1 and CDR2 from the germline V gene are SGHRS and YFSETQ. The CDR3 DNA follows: TGCGCCAGCAGCTTGGGATTGACCGGGGAGCTGTTTTTT. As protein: CASSLGLTGELFF.

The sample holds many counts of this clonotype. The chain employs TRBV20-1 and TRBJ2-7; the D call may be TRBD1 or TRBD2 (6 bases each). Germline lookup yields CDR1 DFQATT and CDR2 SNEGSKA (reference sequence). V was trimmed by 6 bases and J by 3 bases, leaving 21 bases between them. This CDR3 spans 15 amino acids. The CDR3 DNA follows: TGCAGTGCCCCCAGGCCTGGGGGGCCCCGCTACGAGCAGTACTTC. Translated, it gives CSAPRPGGPRYEQYF.

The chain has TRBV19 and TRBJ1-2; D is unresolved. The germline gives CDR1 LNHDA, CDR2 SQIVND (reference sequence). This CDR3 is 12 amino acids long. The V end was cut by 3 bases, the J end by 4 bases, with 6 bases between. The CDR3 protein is CASSMGIYGYTF. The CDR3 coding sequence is TGTGCCAGTAGTATGGGGATCTATGGCTACACCTTC.

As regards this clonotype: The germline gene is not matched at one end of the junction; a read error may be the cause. CDR3 nucleotides: TGTGCCAGTAGTGCGGGCTCACCAAGCGCGCAGTATTTT. It encodes CASSAGSPSAQYF. J is TRBJ2-3 and V is TRBV6-4; a weak D match, TRBD2 (5 bases). Germline lookup yields CDR1 MRHNA and CDR2 SNTAGT. This CDR3 region has 13 residues.

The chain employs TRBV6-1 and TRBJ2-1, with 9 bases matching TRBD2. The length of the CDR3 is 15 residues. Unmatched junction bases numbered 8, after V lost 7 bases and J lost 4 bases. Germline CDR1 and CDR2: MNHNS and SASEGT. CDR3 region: CASTEDSGSYNEQFF. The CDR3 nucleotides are TGTGCCAGCACCGAGGATAGCGGGAGTTACAATGAGCAGTTCTTC.

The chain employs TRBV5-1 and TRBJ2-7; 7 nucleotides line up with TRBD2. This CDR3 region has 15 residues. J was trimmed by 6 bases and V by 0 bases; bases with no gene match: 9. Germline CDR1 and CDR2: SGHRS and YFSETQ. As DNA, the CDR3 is TGCGCCAGCAGCTTGGCCTGGCGGGAGTCGGCCGAGCAGTACTTC. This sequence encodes CASSLAWRESAEQYF.

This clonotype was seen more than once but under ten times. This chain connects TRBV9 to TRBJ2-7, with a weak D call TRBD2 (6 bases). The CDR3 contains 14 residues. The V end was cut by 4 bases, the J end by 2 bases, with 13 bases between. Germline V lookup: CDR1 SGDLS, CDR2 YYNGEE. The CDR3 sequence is CASSPAGTPYEQYF. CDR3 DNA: TGTGCCAGCAGCCCTGCCGGGACTCCCTACGAGCAGTACTTC.

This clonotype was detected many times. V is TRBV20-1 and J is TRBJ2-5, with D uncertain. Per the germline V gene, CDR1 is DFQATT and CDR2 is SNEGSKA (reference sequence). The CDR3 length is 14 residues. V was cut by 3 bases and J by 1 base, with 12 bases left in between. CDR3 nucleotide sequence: TGCAGTGCTAGTAGTTTCCGGGCCCAAGAGACCCAGTACTTC. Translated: CSASSFRAQETQYF.

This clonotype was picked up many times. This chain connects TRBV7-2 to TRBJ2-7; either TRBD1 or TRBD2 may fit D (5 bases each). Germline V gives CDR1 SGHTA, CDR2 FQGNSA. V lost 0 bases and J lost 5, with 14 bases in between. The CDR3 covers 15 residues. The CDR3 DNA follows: TGTGCCAGCAGCTTAGCTGGGACCGTTCCCAACGAGCAGTACTTC. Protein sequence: CASSLAGTVPNEQYF. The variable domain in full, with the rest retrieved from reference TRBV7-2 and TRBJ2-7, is GAGVSQSPSNKVTEKGKDVELRCDPISGHTALYWYRQSLGQGLEFLIYFQGNSAPDKSGLPSDRFSAERTGGSVSTLTIQRTQQEDSAVYLCASSLAGTVPNEQYFGPGTRLTVT.

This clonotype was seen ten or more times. This chain's CDR3 is CATSPTTTSDSYNEQFF. The CDR3 nucleotides are TGTGCCACCAGCCCTACCACTACTAGCGACTCCTACAATGAGCAGTTCTTC. The genes are TRBV15 and TRBJ2-1; TRBD2 matches 7 bases. With 5 bases clipped from V and 0 bases from J, the junction kept 10 bases outside the gene matches. The germline gives CDR1 LNHNV, CDR2 YYDKDF (reference sequence). The CDR3 is 17 residues long.

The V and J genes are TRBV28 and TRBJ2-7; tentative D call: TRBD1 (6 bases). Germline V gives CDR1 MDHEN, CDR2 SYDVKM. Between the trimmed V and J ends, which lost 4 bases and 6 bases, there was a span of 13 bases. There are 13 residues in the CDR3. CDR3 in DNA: TGTGCCAGCAGTTCCGGGACATTTATCGAGCAGTACTTC. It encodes CASSSGTFIEQYF.

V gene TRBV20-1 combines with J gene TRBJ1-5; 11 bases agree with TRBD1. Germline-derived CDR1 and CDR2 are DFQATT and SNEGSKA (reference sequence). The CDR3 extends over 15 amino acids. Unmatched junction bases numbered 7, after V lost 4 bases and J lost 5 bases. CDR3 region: CSATRTGGMDQPQHF. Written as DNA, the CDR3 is TGCAGTGCTACCCGGACAGGGGGCATGGATCAGCCCCAGCATTTT.

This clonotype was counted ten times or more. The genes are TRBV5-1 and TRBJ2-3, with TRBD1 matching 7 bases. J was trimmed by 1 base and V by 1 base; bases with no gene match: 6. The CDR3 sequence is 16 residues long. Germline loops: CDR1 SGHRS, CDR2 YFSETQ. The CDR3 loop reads CASSLLSTGRTDTQYF. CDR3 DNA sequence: TGCGCCAGCAGCTTGTTGTCGACAGGGCGCACAGATACGCAGTATTTT.

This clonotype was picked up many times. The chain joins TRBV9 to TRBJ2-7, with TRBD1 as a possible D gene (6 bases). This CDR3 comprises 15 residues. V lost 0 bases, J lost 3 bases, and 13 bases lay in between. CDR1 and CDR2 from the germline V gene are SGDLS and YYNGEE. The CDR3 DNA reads TGTGCCAGCAGCGTAGGTATGGGACAAAACTACGAGCAGTACTTC. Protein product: CASSVGMGQNYEQYF.

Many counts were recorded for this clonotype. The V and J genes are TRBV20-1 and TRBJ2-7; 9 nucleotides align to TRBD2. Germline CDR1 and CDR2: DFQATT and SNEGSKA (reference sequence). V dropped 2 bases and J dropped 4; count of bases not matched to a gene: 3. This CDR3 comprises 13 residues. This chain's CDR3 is CSARMAGGYEQYF. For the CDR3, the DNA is TGCAGTGCTAGAATGGCGGGGGGGTACGAGCAGTACTTC.

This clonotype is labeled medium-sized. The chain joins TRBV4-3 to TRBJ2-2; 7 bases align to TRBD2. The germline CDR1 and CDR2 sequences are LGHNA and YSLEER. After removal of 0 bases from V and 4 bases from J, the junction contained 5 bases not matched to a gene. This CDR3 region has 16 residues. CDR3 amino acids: CASSQESSGLTGELFF. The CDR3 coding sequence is TGCGCCAGCAGCCAAGAATCTAGCGGACTCACCGGGGAGCTGTTTTTT.

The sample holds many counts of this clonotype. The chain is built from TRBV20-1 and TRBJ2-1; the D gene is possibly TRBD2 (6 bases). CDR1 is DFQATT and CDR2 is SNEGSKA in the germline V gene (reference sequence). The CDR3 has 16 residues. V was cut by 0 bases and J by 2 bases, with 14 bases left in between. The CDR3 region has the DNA TGCAGTGCTAGAGATCGAGGGGCTAGCGCCTACAATGAGCAGTTCTTC. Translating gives CSARDRGASAYNEQFF.

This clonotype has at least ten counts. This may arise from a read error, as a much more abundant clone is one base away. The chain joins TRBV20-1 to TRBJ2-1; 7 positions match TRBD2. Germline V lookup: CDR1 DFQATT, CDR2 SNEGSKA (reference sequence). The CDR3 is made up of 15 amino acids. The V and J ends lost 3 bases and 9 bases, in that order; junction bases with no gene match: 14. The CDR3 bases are TGCAGTGCTAGCCGCTCGGGGGGAGGGGTTCGTGAGCAGTTCTTC. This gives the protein CSASRSGGGVREQFF.

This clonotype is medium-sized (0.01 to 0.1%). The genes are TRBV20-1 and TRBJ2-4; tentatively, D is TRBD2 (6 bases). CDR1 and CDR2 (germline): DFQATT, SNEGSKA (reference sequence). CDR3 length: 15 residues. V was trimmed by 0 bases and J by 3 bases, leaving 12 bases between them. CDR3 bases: TGCAGTGCTAGAGATCGTGGGACTGGCAAAAACATTCAGTACTTC. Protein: CSARDRGTGKNIQYF.

The CDR3 sequence: CASSVVGLSHQETQYF. DNA for the CDR3: TGTGCCAGCAGCGTAGTCGGCCTAAGCCATCAAGAGACCCAGTACTTC. This chain connects TRBV9 to TRBJ2-5; no clear D. CDR1 is SGDLS, CDR2 YYNGEE, per germline. V was shortened by 0 bases and J by 2 bases, with 14 bases between the two germline ends. This CDR3 comprises 16 residues.

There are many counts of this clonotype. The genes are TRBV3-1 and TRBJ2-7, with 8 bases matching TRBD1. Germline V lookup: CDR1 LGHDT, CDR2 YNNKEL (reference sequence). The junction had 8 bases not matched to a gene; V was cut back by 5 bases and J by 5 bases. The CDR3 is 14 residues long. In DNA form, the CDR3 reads TGTGCCAGCAGCGAAGGACAGGGTTTCCACGAGCAGTACTTC. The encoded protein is CASSEGQGFHEQYF.

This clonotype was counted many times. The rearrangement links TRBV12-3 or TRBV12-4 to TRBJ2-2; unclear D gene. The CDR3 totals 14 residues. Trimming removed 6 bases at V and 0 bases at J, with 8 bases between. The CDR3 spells CASRSITNTGELFF. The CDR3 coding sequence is TGTGCCAGCAGGTCGATTACGAACACCGGGGAGCTGTTTTTT.